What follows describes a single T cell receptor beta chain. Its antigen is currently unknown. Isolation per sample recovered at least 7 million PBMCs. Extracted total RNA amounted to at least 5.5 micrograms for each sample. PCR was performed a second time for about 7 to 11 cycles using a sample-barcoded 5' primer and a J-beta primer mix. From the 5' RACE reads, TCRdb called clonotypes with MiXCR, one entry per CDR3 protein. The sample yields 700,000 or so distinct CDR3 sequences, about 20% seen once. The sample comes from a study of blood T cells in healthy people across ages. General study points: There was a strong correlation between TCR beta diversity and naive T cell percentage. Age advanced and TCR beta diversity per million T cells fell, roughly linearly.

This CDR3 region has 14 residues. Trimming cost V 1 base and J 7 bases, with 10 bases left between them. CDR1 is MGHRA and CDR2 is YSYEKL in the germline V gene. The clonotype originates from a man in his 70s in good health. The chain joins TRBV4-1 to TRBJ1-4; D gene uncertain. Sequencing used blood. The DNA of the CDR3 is TGCGCCAGCAGCCAAGCGGAGCGAGGTGAAAAACTGTTTTTT. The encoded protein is CASSQAERGEKLFF.